The present T cell receptor (beta chain) was sequenced within a study of cytomegalovirus exposure and HLA in healthy donors. Study results and caveats: Several of the most significant clusters were apparently associated with common viral pathogens in a later analysis.

Germline-derived CDR1 and CDR2 are MNHEY and SVGAGI. This CDR3 is built from 14 residues. V lost 2 bases and J lost 7, with 12 bases in between. Notes on this clone: Its antigen is as yet unknown.

With 60 Vbeta and 13 Jbeta primers, the PCR was carried out. Profiled with immunoSEQ multiplex PCR; TCRdb holds only in-frame clones, not every one. The repertoire consists of about 160,000 clones, with approximately 72% occurring once and the leading ten covering around 2.1%. The material sequenced was PBMCs. The V gene is TRBV6-5, the J gene TRBJ1-5, with a tentative D call TRBD1 (6 bases). The TCR originated in a female donor in good health and CMV-seronegative. CDR3 amino acids: CASSYTYREQPQHF. DNA for the CDR3: TGTGCCAGCAGTTACACTTACAGGGAACAGCCCCAGCATTTT.